Listed here are 17 T cell receptor beta chains from one sample, sequenced in a study of cytomegalovirus exposure and HLA in healthy donors. 13 Jbeta primers and 60 Vbeta primers were used for the PCR. This table comes from immunoSEQ multiplex PCR, and its TCRdb copy is limited to in-frame clones, with some not included. The sample has approximately 97,000 clones, around four fifths seen once. The specimen sequenced was PBMCs. Receptors were obtained from a woman aged 40 to 55 in good health and CMV-seropositive.

The chain carries TRBV6-5 and TRBJ2-1, with 9 bases aligning to TRBD1. CDR1 and CDR2 (germline): MNHEY, SVGAGI. V dropped 6 bases and J dropped 4; count of bases not matched to a gene: 7. The CDR3 loop spans 15 amino acids. CDR3: CASRDRGSVYNEQFF. In DNA form, the CDR3 reads TGTGCCAGCAGGGACAGGGGTTCGGTGTACAATGAGCAGTTCTTC.

The genes are TRBV9 and TRBJ1-2, with TRBD1 matching 7 bases. Germline V gene sequence: CDR1 SGDLS, CDR2 YYNGEE. The CDR3 runs 15 residues. J was trimmed by 5 bases and V by 0 bases; bases with no gene match: 7. CDR3 nucleotide sequence: TGTGCCAGCAGCGTAGACTCCGGGACAGCATATGGCTACACCTTC. As protein: CASSVDSGTAYGYTF.

A few counts support this clone. V usage is TRBV6-1 and J usage is TRBJ1-1, with 8 bases identical to TRBD1. CDR1 MNHNS and CDR2 SASEGT come from the germline V gene. CDR3 length: 13 residues. The V and J ends lost 4 bases and 8 bases, in that order; junction bases with no gene match: 6. CDR3 region: CASSGGQAGEAFF. CDR3 bases: TGTGCCAGCAGTGGGGGACAGGCCGGAGAAGCTTTCTTT.

The chain employs TRBV2 and TRBJ2-2; 7 positions agree with TRBD2. The CDR3 covers 15 residues. Germline CDR1 and CDR2: SNHLY and FYNNEI. V dropped 8 bases and J dropped 5; count of bases not matched to a gene: 11. The CDR3 region is CASGRGGGPTGELFF. Here the CDR3 DNA reads TGTGCCAGCGGACGCGGGGGAGGGCCGACCGGGGAGCTGTTTTTT.

The J gene is TRBJ2-7, the V gene TRBV2; no clear D. Germline V lookup: CDR1 SNHLY, CDR2 FYNNEI. The CDR3 has 11 amino acids. V lost 3 bases to trimming and J lost 2 bases, with 2 bases between them. The CDR3 here is CASSDTYEQYF. For the CDR3, the DNA is TGTGCCAGCAGTGACACCTACGAGCAGTACTTC.

The chain combines TRBV19 with TRBJ2-1, with 12 positions matching TRBD2. The CDR3 extends over 14 amino acids. Looked up from germline, CDR1 is LNHDA and CDR2 is SQIVND (reference sequence). J gave up 3 bases and V 9 bases, and 3 bases lay outside the gene matches. CDR3 loop: CASQGLAGYNEQFF. Here the CDR3 DNA reads TGTGCCAGCCAGGGACTAGCGGGCTACAATGAGCAGTTCTTC.

The chain couples TRBV29-1 to TRBJ2-3; no clear D. V was clipped by 7 bases and J by 2 bases, with 10 bases between them. Germline lookup yields CDR1 SQVTM and CDR2 ANQGSEA. This CDR3 has 12 amino acids. The CDR3 bases are TGCAGCGGGGCCTATCCCACAGATACGCAGTATTTT. It encodes CSGAYPTDTQYF.

The chain has TRBV6-6 and TRBJ2-1, with D possibly being TRBD2 (7 bases). The CDR3 runs to 14 residues. Germline V gene lookup returns CDR1 MNHNY and CDR2 SVGAGI (reference sequence). The chain's CDR3 is CAGGASGDYNEQFF. The CDR3 bases are TGTGCAGGGGGGGCCTCGGGAGATTACAATGAGCAGTTCTTC.

The chain employs TRBV7-8 and TRBJ2-1; 9 nucleotides agree with TRBD2. Unmatched junction bases numbered 10, after V lost 1 base and J lost 6 bases. Germline assignment: CDR1 SGHVS and CDR2 FQNEAQ. The CDR3 is made up of 17 amino acids. Here the CDR3 DNA reads TGTGCCAGCAGCTTAGTCGCGGGAGGGCAATTCGCCAATGAGCAGTTCTTC. Its protein is CASSLVAGGQFANEQFF. The whole variable domain, filled in from reference TRBV7-8 and TRBJ2-1, reads GAGVSQSPRYKVAKRGQDVALRCDPISGHVSLFWYQQALGQGPEFLTYFQNEAQLDKSGLPSDRFFAERPEGSVSTLKIQRTQQEDSAVYLCASSLVAGGQFANEQFFGPGTRLTVL.

The chain uses TRBV13 and TRBJ2-1; the D gene is possibly TRBD2 (6 bases). Looked up from germline, CDR1 is PRHDT and CDR2 is FYEKMQ (reference sequence). V lost 3 bases to trimming and J lost 7 bases, with 16 bases between them. This CDR3 has 15 amino acids. CDR3 residues: CASSFGAGLSNEQFF. For the CDR3, the DNA is TGTGCCAGCAGCTTTGGAGCGGGCCTCTCGAATGAGCAGTTCTTC.

This clone was counted only a few times. Other DNA sequences in the same sample also yield this CDR3. This sequence joins TRBV29-1 and TRBJ2-7; 9 bases match TRBD1. This CDR3 comprises 13 residues. J gave up 1 base and V 6 bases, and 4 bases lay outside the gene matches. Looked up from germline, CDR1 is SQVTM and CDR2 is ANQGSEA. DNA of the CDR3: TGCAGCGTGCCGGGACAGGGTTCCTACGAGCAGTACTTC. Its protein product is CSVPGQGSYEQYF.

This clone occurred a few times. V and J are TRBV5-1 and TRBJ1-6, with 10 bases lining up with TRBD1. Trimming cost V 5 bases and J 8 bases; bases outside gene matches: 16. This CDR3 has 18 residues. Germline V CDR1 and CDR2: SGHRS, YFSETQ. This CDR3 is CASRPSWDRGIMDSPLHF. CDR3 sequence (DNA): TGCGCCAGCAGACCAAGTTGGGACAGGGGAATTATGGATTCACCCCTCCACTTT.

A single count supports this clone. V is TRBV10-3 and J is TRBJ2-1; 7 nucleotides agree with TRBD2. CDR1 and CDR2 (germline): ENHRY, SYGVKD. Trimming at V came to 5 bases and at J to 4 bases, leaving 5 bases not matched to a gene. The CDR3 sequence is 14 residues long. The CDR3 is CAISLGEGYNEQFF. CDR3 in DNA: TGTGCCATCAGTTTGGGGGAGGGGTACAATGAGCAGTTCTTC.

The chain couples TRBV11-2 to TRBJ1-2; D gene uncertain. The germline gives CDR1 SGHAT, CDR2 FQNNGV. This CDR3 contains 13 residues. Trimming left V 1 base short and J 0 bases short, with 3 bases between. The CDR3 reads CASSLAANYGYTF. Written as DNA, the CDR3 is TGTGCCAGCAGCTTAGCCGCTAACTATGGCTACACCTTC.

The chain recombines TRBV29-1 with TRBJ2-5; D is ambiguous. The CDR3 is 13 amino acids. The germline V gene encodes CDR1 SQVTM and CDR2 ANQGSEA. The ends were cut back, 3 bases at V and 5 bases at J, with 13 bases in the middle. CDR3 nucleotide sequence: TGCAGCGTTGATGCCTCCTCCGGGGAGACCCAGTACTTC. Protein product: CSVDASSGETQYF.

The gene calls are TRBV9 and TRBJ2-1; 9 bases are shared with TRBD1. Germline trimming cut 3 bases from V and 8 bases from J; bases unmatched to any gene: 6. Germline V gives CDR1 SGDLS, CDR2 YYNGEE. The CDR3 loop spans 14 amino acids. In nucleotides, the CDR3 is TGTGCCAGCAGCGCGGGAGACAGGGGGGATGAGCAGTTCTTC. Translation: CASSAGDRGDEQFF.

The CDR3 here is CASRRIAGGRDEQFF. CDR3 DNA sequence: TGTGCCAGCAGACGGATAGCGGGAGGGAGGGATGAGCAGTTCTTC. V and J are TRBV6-6 and TRBJ2-1; 11 positions match TRBD2. The CDR3 sequence is 15 residues long. Per the germline V gene, CDR1 is MNHNY and CDR2 is SVGAGI (reference sequence). J lost 8 bases, V lost 6 bases, and 9 bases had no gene match.